Each of the 25 T cell receptor beta chains below was sequenced from the same sample in a study of response to subunit inactivated influenza vaccine. MiXCR, applied by TCRdb to the RT-PCR reads, yields one record per CDR3 protein. The sample contains 550,000 to 600,000 distinct CDR3 sequences, over 9.5% of which appear only once. Sequenced material: PBMCs from blood, taken on the day of vaccination. The receptors originated from a man over 45 who received an inactivated influenza vaccine.

The table lists this clonotype with a few counts. The J gene is TRBJ2-1, the V gene TRBV28, with D maybe TRBD1 (6 bases). The V gene lost 5 bases and the J gene lost 4 bases, with 18 bases spanning the gap. The germline V gene encodes CDR1 MDHEN and CDR2 SYDVKM. This CDR3 spans 16 amino acids. CDR3 protein: CASSPGQLTIYNEQFF. The CDR3 region has the DNA TGTGCCAGCAGTCCAGGACAGTTGACAATATACAATGAGCAGTTCTTC.

This clonotype was observed a few times. This chain connects TRBV5-6 to TRBJ2-5; 11 bases match TRBD2. Looked up from germline, CDR1 is SGHDT and CDR2 is YYEEEE. V lost 6 bases, J lost 5 bases, and 12 bases stayed unmatched. The CDR3 has 16 residues. The CDR3 sequence: CASTLLGSGRVETQYF. DNA for the CDR3: TGTGCCAGCACCCTGCTGGGTAGCGGGAGGGTGGAGACCCAGTACTTC.

This rearrangement joins TRBV6-2 or TRBV6-3 to TRBJ2-3; tentatively, D is TRBD1 (7 bases). V dropped 2 bases and J dropped 4 bases, with 13 bases sitting between them. Germline V gene data show CDR1 as MNHEY and CDR2 as SVGEGT. The CDR3 contains 15 residues. The CDR3 DNA sequence: TGTGCCAGCAGTTACCGCGGGACAGTGTCAGATACGCAGTATTTT. It translates to CASSYRGTVSDTQYF.

This chain joins TRBV5-6 and TRBJ1-1; TRBD1 matches 8 bases. The CDR3 totals 19 residues. The germline V gene has CDR1 SGHDT and CDR2 YYEEEE. The trim removed 7 bases at V and 0 bases at J, leaving 20 bases unmatched. The CDR3 region has the DNA TGTGCCAGCGCGGGACAGGACTACATAAGGACCCTCATGAACACTGAAGCTTTCTTT. It yields the protein CASAGQDYIRTLMNTEAFF.

The rearrangement links TRBV4-3 to TRBJ2-5, with D tentatively TRBD1 or TRBD2 (5 bases each). V shed 5 bases and J shed 5 bases, with 12 bases lying between them. Germline CDR1 is LGHNA and CDR2 is YSLEER. CDR3 length equals 13 residues. CDR3 protein: CASSWQGEETQYF. The DNA of the CDR3 is TGCGCCAGCAGCTGGCAGGGAGAGGAGACCCAGTACTTC.

This clonotype occurred a few times. The gene calls are TRBV29-1 and TRBJ1-2; no reliable D call. Germline CDR1 reads SQVTM; CDR2 reads ANQGSEA. The CDR3 totals 13 residues. V was clipped by 3 bases and J by 0 bases, with 8 bases between them. CDR3 amino acids: CSVDRQANYGYTF. The DNA of the CDR3 is TGCAGCGTTGACAGGCAGGCTAACTATGGCTACACCTTC.

This clonotype was counted at least ten times. The chain carries TRBV28 and TRBJ2-5; 7 bases are shared with TRBD1. The CDR3 has 14 residues. V was pared by 5 bases and J by 5 bases, with 8 bases of the junction left unmatched. Germline-derived CDR1 and CDR2 are MDHEN and SYDVKM. The CDR3 region has the DNA TGTGCCAGCAGTCAAGACAGGGTTGGCGAGACCCAGTACTTC. Translation gives CASSQDRVGETQYF.

The J gene is TRBJ2-7, the V gene TRBV9; D is unclear. This CDR3 region has 13 residues. V was pared by 6 bases and J by 1 base, with 11 bases between. Per germline, CDR1 SGDLS and CDR2 YYNGEE. Here the CDR3 DNA reads TGTGCCAGCATCCGTGGGCAGTCCTACGAGCAGTACTTC. Its protein product is CASIRGQSYEQYF.

The chain joins TRBV20-1 to TRBJ2-3; no firm D call. V lost 5 bases to trimming and J lost 0 bases, with 6 bases between them. Germline lookup yields CDR1 DFQATT and CDR2 SNEGSKA (reference sequence). This CDR3 spans 12 amino acids. CDR3 DNA: TGCAGTGCTGGAGTAAGCACAGATACGCAGTATTTT. Translated, it gives CSAGVSTDTQYF.

This clonotype was seen repeatedly, ten times or more. The chain recombines TRBV18 with TRBJ2-1; 11 bases fit TRBD2. Trimming took 7 bases from V and 5 from J; bases not matched to a gene: 25. This CDR3 is built from 21 residues. Germline CDR1 and CDR2: KGHSH and LQKENI. The CDR3 nucleotides are TGTGCCAGCTTGGGACAGCAAACGGGACTAGCGGCCCCCGCTACGAACAATGAGCAGTTCTTC. This encodes CASLGQQTGLAAPATNNEQFF. Based on the CDR3 plus reference TRBV18 and TRBJ2-1, the full variable domain is NAGVMQNPRHLVRRRGQEARLRCSPMKGHSHVYWYRQLPEEGLKFMVYLQKENIIDESGMPKERFSAEFPKEGPSILRIQQVVRGDSAAYFCASLGQQTGLAAPATNNEQFFGPGTRLTVL.

The V and J genes are TRBV15 and TRBJ2-7, with 8 bases fitting TRBD1. The CDR3 runs to 15 residues. The germline gives CDR1 LNHNV, CDR2 YYDKDF (reference sequence). J was trimmed by 3 bases and V by 1 base; bases with no gene match: 5. CDR3 nucleotides: TGTGCCACCAGCAGAGGCGGGACAGGAGGCTACGAGCAGTACTTC. Translation gives CATSRGGTGGYEQYF.

As DNA, the CDR3 is TGTGCCAGCAAAATCGGGACAGGGGCTGGCAATCAGCCCCAGCATTTT. Protein sequence: CASKIGTGAGNQPQHF. The V gene is TRBV12-3 or TRBV12-4, the J gene TRBJ1-5; 10 nucleotides align to TRBD1. This CDR3 is built from 16 residues. The V gene end was trimmed by 7 bases and the J gene end by 2 bases; junction bases not matched to a gene: 8.

This clonotype was picked up a small number of times. The chain employs TRBV20-1 and TRBJ2-7, with 9 nucleotides matching TRBD1. This CDR3 spans 11 amino acids. Germline V CDR1 and CDR2: DFQATT, SNEGSKA (reference sequence). V lost 8 bases and J lost 4; bases outside the gene matches: 3. The CDR3 is CSTGQGYEQYF. The CDR3 DNA is TGCAGTACGGGACAGGGTTACGAGCAGTACTTC.

This clonotype was picked up one time. A much larger clone differs from this one at a single base, so this may be a read error. The rearrangement joins TRBV28 to TRBJ1-4; D unresolved. Germline CDR1 reads MDHEN; CDR2 reads SYDVKM. The V and J ends lost 7 bases and 0 bases respectively, with 15 bases between them. The CDR3 contains 16 residues. The CDR3 region is CASNDRGYTTNEKLFF. CDR3 in DNA: TGTGCCAGCAATGACCGAGGGTACACAACTAATGAAAAACTGTTTTTT.

The chain joins TRBV29-1 to TRBJ1-2; the D is unclear. CDR1 and CDR2 (germline): SQVTM, ANQGSEA. Deletions cut 6 bases from V and 0 bases from J, with 17 bases between. This CDR3 has 15 residues. For the CDR3, the DNA is TGCAGCGTGGGGAGCCAAGCATCTACTAACTATGGCTACACCTTC. Translating it yields CSVGSQASTNYGYTF.

In DNA, the CDR3 is TGTGCCAGCAGCGGGACACCTTACGAGCAGTACTTC. As protein: CASSGTPYEQYF. The V gene is TRBV25-1, the J gene TRBJ2-7, with D perhaps matching TRBD1 (6 bases). The V gene's germline CDR1 is MGHDK and CDR2 SYGVNS. The CDR3 consists of 12 residues. V was cut by 6 bases and J by 4 bases, with 10 bases left in between.

This clonotype was counted at least ten times. The DNA for the CDR3 is TGTGCCAGCAGCCTCCTAAGGACTGATTCCTACAATGAGCAGTTCTTC. Protein sequence: CASSLLRTDSYNEQFF. The chain links TRBV3-1 to TRBJ2-1; D might be TRBD2 (5 bases). The germline V gene has CDR1 LGHDT and CDR2 YNNKEL (reference sequence). Trimming removed 4 bases from V and 1 base from J, with 14 bases in between. This CDR3 has 16 residues.

The sample holds a few counts of this clonotype. The V and J genes are TRBV7-9 and TRBJ1-5; D ambiguous. V was trimmed by 2 bases and J by 4 bases, leaving 3 bases between them. Germline CDR1 is SEHNR and CDR2 is FQNEAQ (reference sequence). CDR3 size: 12 residues. CDR3 bases: TGTGCCAGCAGCTTAATGAATCAGCCCCAGCATTTT. Amino acids: CASSLMNQPQHF.

V usage is TRBV6-8 and J usage is TRBJ2-2, with 12 positions matching TRBD2. This CDR3 region has 17 residues. J lost 5 bases, V lost 0 bases, and 4 bases had no gene match. Per the germline V gene, CDR1 is MNHGY and CDR2 is SAAAGT. The CDR3 DNA reads TGTGCCAGCAGTTACTCGAGGACTAGCGGGACAACCGGGGAGCTGTTTTTT. Its translation: CASSYSRTSGTTGELFF.

This clonotype appeared a few times. V is TRBV7-6 and J is TRBJ1-1; 7 nucleotides agree with TRBD1. Germline trimming cut 2 bases from V and 3 bases from J; bases unmatched to any gene: 3. Germline V gene lookup returns CDR1 SGHVS and CDR2 FNYEAQ. The CDR3 covers 14 residues. CDR3 region: CASSLSRGDTEAFF. The DNA of the CDR3 is TGTGCCAGCAGCTTATCCAGGGGGGACACTGAAGCTTTCTTT.

CDR3 in amino acids: CASSVTGDFTDTQYF. CDR3 sequence (DNA): TGTGCCAGCAGCGTTACTGGGGACTTTACAGATACGCAGTATTTT. V usage is TRBV7-2 and J usage is TRBJ2-3, with D tentatively TRBD2 (6 bases). V lost 5 bases and J 3 bases, leaving 15 bases between the germline ends. The CDR3 loop spans 15 amino acids. In germline, CDR1 is SGHTA, CDR2 FQGNSA.

The chain uses TRBV18 and TRBJ2-7; D tentatively reads TRBD1 or TRBD2 (5 bases each). V lost 3 bases and J 5 bases, leaving 14 bases between the germline ends. This CDR3 spans 14 amino acids. Per the germline V gene, CDR1 is KGHSH and CDR2 is LQKENI. The chain's CDR3 is CASSPGVQDHEQYF. In DNA form, the CDR3 reads TGTGCCAGCTCACCGGGAGTACAGGACCACGAGCAGTACTTC.

This clonotype was seen a handful of times. This chain joins TRBV28 and TRBJ2-1; 7 bases agree with TRBD2. The germline V gene encodes CDR1 MDHEN and CDR2 SYDVKM. V shed 6 bases, J shed 4 bases, and the junction held 3 bases outside the gene matches. This CDR3 contains 13 residues. CDR3: CASRTSYYNEQFF. CDR3 coding DNA: TGTGCCAGCAGGACTAGCTATTACAATGAGCAGTTCTTC.

The sample holds a few counts of this clonotype. The chain joins TRBV12-3 or TRBV12-4 to TRBJ1-1, with D uncertain. This CDR3 is built from 14 residues. The V end was cut by 4 bases, the J end by 1 base, with 10 bases between. Here the CDR3 DNA reads TGTGCCAGCAGTTCGGGTCCGCGGAACACTGAAGCTTTCTTT. This sequence encodes CASSSGPRNTEAFF.

This sequence joins TRBV7-9 and TRBJ2-5; perhaps D is TRBD1 or TRBD2 (5 bases each). The germline CDR1 and CDR2 sequences are SEHNR and FQNEAQ (reference sequence). The CDR3 totals 13 residues. The germline V and J ends were trimmed by 1 base and 7 bases, with 10 bases remaining between them. CDR3 residues: CASSLGGSGTQYF. CDR3 DNA: TGTGCCAGCAGCTTAGGGGGGTCGGGGACCCAGTACTTC.